This is a list of T cell receptor beta chains from one sample in a study of T cell responses to AZD1222 COVID-19 vaccine. Generated by immunoSEQ multiplex PCR, the TCRdb table keeps only in-frame clones and is missing some. The sample consists of under 110,000 clones, 80% to 90% of them appearing once. Sequenced here: peripheral blood, sampled 28 days after the second AZD1222 dose. The receptors derive from an adult who received the AZD1222 COVID-19 vaccine. Both conserved end residues are part of each CDR3. The D gene is left open where the match is weak. Size is omitted from some rows. Given values are once, few, many or a class for expanded clones.

J gene | D gene | V gene | clone size | CDR3 DNA | CDR3 protein
TRBJ2-5 | - | TRBV11-2 | - | TGTGCCAGCAGCTTAGTCCGAGGGCAGGAGACCCAGTACTTC | CASSLVRGQETQYF
TRBJ2-7 | - | TRBV7-9 | - | TGTGCCAGCAGCTCCGGACGGGGCGGAGAGCAGTACTTC | CASSSGRGGEQYF
TRBJ2-7 | - | TRBV10-3 | - | TGTGCCATCGGCGGGAATCTATCCTACGAGCAGTACTTC | CAIGGNLSYEQYF
TRBJ1-3 | - | TRBV28 | - | TGTGCCAGCAGTCGTCGAGGTAGCTCTGGAAACACCATATATTTT | CASSRRGSSGNTIYF
TRBJ1-2 | TRBD1 | TRBV16 | - | TGTGCCAGCAGCCAACTATGGGACAGGGAAAACTATGGCTACACCTTC | CASSQLWDRENYGYTF
TRBJ1-1 | - | TRBV5-4 | few | TGTGCCAGCAGCTTGGACCAGCGAATGGCTTTCTTT | CASSLDQRMAFF
TRBJ2-7 | TRBD1 | TRBV11-2 | - | TGTGCCAGCAGCTCCTGGACAGGAGATAACTACGAGCAGTACTTC | CASSSWTGDNYEQYF
TRBJ2-4 | - | TRBV7-9 | - | TGTGCCAGCAGCTTAGATGGGGGTGACATTCAGTACTTC | CASSLDGGDIQYF
TRBJ1-4 | - | TRBV18 | - | TGTGCCAGCTCCACGGGAGGGGGACGCAGGGAACTGTTTTTT | CASSTGGGRRELFF
TRBJ2-3 | - | TRBV7-2 | once | TGTGCCAGCAGCTCCGGGGACTTCCTACCCACAGATACGCAGTATTTT | CASSSGDFLPTDTQYF
TRBJ2-2 | - | TRBV9 | - | TGTGCCAGCAGCGGACAGGGAGGGACCGGGGAGCTGTTTTTT | CASSGQGGTGELFF
TRBJ2-7 | - | TRBV7-3 | - | TGTGCCAGCAGCTCAACCCCGGGACAACTCTACGAGCAGTACTTC | CASSSTPGQLYEQYF
TRBJ1-5 | - | TRBV19 | - | TGTGCCAGTCGGACCGACAGGTGGAATCAGCCCCAGCATTTT | CASRTDRWNQPQHF
TRBJ2-7 | - | TRBV4-1 | - | TGCGCCAGCAGCCAAGATGGCGCCAGGGTGGGAGAGCAGTACTTC | CASSQDGARVGEQYF
TRBJ2-5 | TRBD2 | TRBV5-4 | - | TGTGCCAGCAGCCCTGCGGGAGGGGGTTTTATTAGAGAGACCCAGTACTTC | CASSPAGGGFIRETQYF
TRBJ2-7 | TRBD2 | TRBV28 | once | TGTGCCAGCAGTTCTCCGGGACTAGCGGGAGACGAGCAGTACTTC | CASSSPGLAGDEQYF
TRBJ1-1 | - | TRBV19 | once | TGTGCCAGTAGTAGGGGAACCGGGACCTTGAACACTGAAGCTTTCTTT | CASSRGTGTLNTEAFF
TRBJ2-7 | - | TRBV5-5 | - | TGTGCCAGCAGCCCGGGGGCGGGACAGTCCTACGAGCAGTACTTC | CASSPGAGQSYEQYF
TRBJ2-3 | TRBD1 | TRBV18 | - | TGTGCCAGCTCCGCGACAGGGGTCGACACAGATACGCAGTATTTT | CASSATGVDTDTQYF
TRBJ2-2 | - | TRBV7-2 | few | TGTGCCAGCAGCTTCCCATTGCGGGAAACTGACTCCGGGGAGCTGTTTTTT | CASSFPLRETDSGELFF
TRBJ2-7 | - | TRBV19 | - | TGTGCCAGTAGTATAGGTGAGGGTCCGCTCTACGAGCAGTACTTC | CASSIGEGPLYEQYF
TRBJ2-2 | - | TRBV29-1 | - | TGCAGCGTTGAAGAGACACCTAACACCGGGGAGCTGTTTTTT | CSVEETPNTGELFF
TRBJ2-1 | - | TRBV7-2 | once | TGTGCCAGCAGCCCCCCTGGCGGGACCCTCTACAATGAGCAGTTCTTC | CASSPPGGTLYNEQFF
TRBJ2-5 | - | TRBV5-1 | - | TGCGCCAGCAGCTTGGAGGGACTGCAAGAGACCCAGTACTTC | CASSLEGLQETQYF
TRBJ2-5 | TRBD1 | TRBV10-3 | - | TGTGCCATCAGTCCGACAGGGGTGAAGACCCAGTACTTC | CAISPTGVKTQYF
TRBJ1-2 | - | TRBV19 | - | TGTGCCAGTAAACCGAGACACCTACTCTATGGCTACACCTTC | CASKPRHLLYGYTF
TRBJ1-6 | - | TRBV9 | - | TGTGCCAGCAGCGTAGCCGGGCAAAGCTCCTATAATTCACCCCTCCACTTT | CASSVAGQSSYNSPLHF
TRBJ1-4 | - | TRBV2 | - | TGTGCCAGCAGTGAATTCGCAGAGATAGTTTTT | CASSEFAEIVF
TRBJ2-2 | - | TRBV15 | - | TGTGCCACCAGCAGGCCGGTGGAGACCGGGGAGCTGTTTTTT | CATSRPVETGELFF
TRBJ1-6 | TRBD1 | TRBV18 | - | TGTGCCAGCTCCGATATCCAGGGGGCTCTTTATTCACCCCTCCACTTT | CASSDIQGALYSPLHF
TRBJ1-2 | TRBD1 | TRBV27 | - | TGTGCCAGCAGTTGGGACAGGGAAGACTATGGCTACACCTTC | CASSWDREDYGYTF
TRBJ1-2 | TRBD1 | TRBV29-1 | - | TGCAGCGTCGGGAGCCTGGACAGGGGCCCCAGTTATGGCTACACCTTC | CSVGSLDRGPSYGYTF
TRBJ2-5 | - | TRBV6-5 | few | TGTGCCAGCAGTTACTCGTGGGGGTCGGAGACCCAGTACTTC | CASSYSWGSETQYF
TRBJ1-1 | - | TRBV30 | - | TGTGCCTGGAGTGTACATTTGAACACTGAAGCTTTCTTT | CAWSVHLNTEAFF
TRBJ1-1 | - | TRBV6-1 | - | TGTGCCAGCAGTGATACGGACAGGAACACTGAAGCTTTCTTT | CASSDTDRNTEAFF
TRBJ1-6 | TRBD1 | TRBV18 | - | TGTGCCAGCTCACTTAAGGGGGCGAATTCACCCCTCCACTTT | CASSLKGANSPLHF
TRBJ2-1 | - | TRBV6-5 | once | TGTGCCAGCAGTTACTCGAGGCACAATGAGCAGTTCTTC | CASSYSRHNEQFF